One TCR beta chain is described in this entry. This record comes from a study of control samples from healthy donors and cancer patients. V gave up 6 bases and J gave up 12 bases; unmatched junction bases: 11. This CDR3 has 12 residues. Germline V gives CDR1 SNHLY, CDR2 FYNNEI. The assay was immunoSEQ multiplex PCR, and TCRdb's table has in-frame clones only and misses some. The table shows 100,000 or so clones, with about 90% occurring only once. The sample consisted of blood. The chain carries TRBV2 and TRBJ2-7, with 7 positions matching TRBD1. The TCR comes from a woman aged 18-35 years in good health. The CDR3 nucleotides read TGTGCCAGCAGCCCAGACAGGGTTTCGTCGTACTTC. Translating gives CASSPDRVSSYF.